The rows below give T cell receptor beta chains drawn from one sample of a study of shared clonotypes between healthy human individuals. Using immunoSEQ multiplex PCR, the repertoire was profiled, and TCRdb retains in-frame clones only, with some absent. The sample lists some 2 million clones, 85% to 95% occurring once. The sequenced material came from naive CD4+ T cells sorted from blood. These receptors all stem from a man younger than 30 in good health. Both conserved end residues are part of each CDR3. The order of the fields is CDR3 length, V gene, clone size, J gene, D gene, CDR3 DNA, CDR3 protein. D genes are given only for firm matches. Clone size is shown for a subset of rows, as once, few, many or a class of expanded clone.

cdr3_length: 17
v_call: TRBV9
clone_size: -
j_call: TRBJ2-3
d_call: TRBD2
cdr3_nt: TGTGCCAGCAGCGTAGGTGGTAGCGGGAGGTCGGCAGATACGCAGTATTTT
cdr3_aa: CASSVGGSGRSADTQYF

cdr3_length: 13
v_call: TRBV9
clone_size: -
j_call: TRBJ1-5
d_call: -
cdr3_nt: TGTGCCAGCAGCGGGGCTAGCAATCAGCCCCAGCATTTT
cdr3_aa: CASSGASNQPQHF

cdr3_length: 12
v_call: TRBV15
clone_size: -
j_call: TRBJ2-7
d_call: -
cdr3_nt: TGTGCCACCAGCAGGGTCGGGGGTGAGCAGTACTTC
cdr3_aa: CATSRVGGEQYF

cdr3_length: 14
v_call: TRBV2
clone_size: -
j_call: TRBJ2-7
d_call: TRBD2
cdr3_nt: TGTGCCAGCAGTGAAGGGGGCGGGAGGTACGAGCAGTACTTC
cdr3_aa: CASSEGGGRYEQYF

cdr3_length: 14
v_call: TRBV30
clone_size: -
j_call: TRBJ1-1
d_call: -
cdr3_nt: TGTGCCTGTCAATCGGGGGCCTTCGCCACTGAAGCTTTCTTT
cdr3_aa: CACQSGAFATEAFF

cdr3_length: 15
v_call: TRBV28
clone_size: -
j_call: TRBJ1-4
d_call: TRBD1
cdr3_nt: TGTGCCAGCAGCCTCCGGGACAGGGCTAACGAAAAACTGTTTTTT
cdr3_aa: CASSLRDRANEKLFF

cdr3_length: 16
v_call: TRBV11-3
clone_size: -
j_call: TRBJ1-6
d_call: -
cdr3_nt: TGTGCCAGCATCAGCAGGGGATGGTCCTATAATTCACCCCTCCACTTT
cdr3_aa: CASISRGWSYNSPLHF

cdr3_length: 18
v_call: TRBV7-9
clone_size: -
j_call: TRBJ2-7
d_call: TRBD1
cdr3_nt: TGTGCCAGCAGCTTAGTCAGGGGGTTGGAGATAATCGGCTACGAGCAGTACTTC
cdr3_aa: CASSLVRGLEIIGYEQYF

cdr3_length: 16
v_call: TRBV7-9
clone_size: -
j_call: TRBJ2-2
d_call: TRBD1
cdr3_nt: TGTGCCAGCAGCTCGACAGGGATCACTATCACCGGGGAGCTGTTTTTT
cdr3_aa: CASSSTGITITGELFF

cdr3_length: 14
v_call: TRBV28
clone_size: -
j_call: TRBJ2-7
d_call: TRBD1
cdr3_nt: TGTGCCAGCAGCCGGTGGACAGGGTCCTACGAGCAGTACTTC
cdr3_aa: CASSRWTGSYEQYF

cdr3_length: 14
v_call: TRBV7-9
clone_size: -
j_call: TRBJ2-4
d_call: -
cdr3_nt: TGTGCCAGCAGCTTAGGACAGGTCAAAAACATTCAGTACTTC
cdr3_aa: CASSLGQVKNIQYF

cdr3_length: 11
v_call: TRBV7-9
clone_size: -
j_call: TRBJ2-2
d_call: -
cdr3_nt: TGTGCCAGCCAAGAGACCGGGGAGCTGTTTTTT
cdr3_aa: CASQETGELFF

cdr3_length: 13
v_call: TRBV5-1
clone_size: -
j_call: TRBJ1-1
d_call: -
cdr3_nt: TGCGCCAGCAGCTTGGGATCGGACCCTGAAGCTTTCTTT
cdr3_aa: CASSLGSDPEAFF

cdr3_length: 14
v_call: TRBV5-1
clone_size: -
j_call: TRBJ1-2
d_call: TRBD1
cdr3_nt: TGCGCCAGCAGCTTAACGACAGGGACTAATGGCTACACCTTC
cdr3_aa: CASSLTTGTNGYTF

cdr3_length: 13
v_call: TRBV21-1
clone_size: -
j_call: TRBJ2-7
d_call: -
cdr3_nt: TGTGCCAGCAGCAAAGGGCCTCGGGACGAGCAGTACTTC
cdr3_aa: CASSKGPRDEQYF

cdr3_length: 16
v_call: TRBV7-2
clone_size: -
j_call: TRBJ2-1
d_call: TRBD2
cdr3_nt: TGTGCCAGCAGGATTAGCGGGAGGGGTTCCTACAATGAGCAGTTCTTC
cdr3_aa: CASRISGRGSYNEQFF

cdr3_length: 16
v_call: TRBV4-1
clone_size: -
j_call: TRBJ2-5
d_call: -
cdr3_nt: TGCGCCAGCAGCCAAGTTAGTGGGGGGGCCGGAGAGACCCAGTACTTC
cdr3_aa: CASSQVSGGAGETQYF

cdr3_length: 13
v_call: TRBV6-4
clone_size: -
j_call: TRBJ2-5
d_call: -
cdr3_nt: TGTGCTCCCTCTGGAGGGGATGTAGAGACCCAGTACTTC
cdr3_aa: CAPSGGDVETQYF

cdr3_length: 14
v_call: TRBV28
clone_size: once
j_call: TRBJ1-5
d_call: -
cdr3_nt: TGTGCCAGCAGGACCCAATATAGCAATCAGCCCCAGCATTTT
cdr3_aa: CASRTQYSNQPQHF

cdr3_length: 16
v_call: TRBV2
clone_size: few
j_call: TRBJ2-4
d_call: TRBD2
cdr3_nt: TGTGCCAGCAGAGCACAACTAGCGGGGGGAAAAAACATTCAGTACTTC
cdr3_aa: CASRAQLAGGKNIQYF

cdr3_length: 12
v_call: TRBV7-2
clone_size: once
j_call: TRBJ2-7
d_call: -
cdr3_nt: TGTGCCAGCAGCATTAGCTCCTACGAGCAGTACTTC
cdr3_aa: CASSISSYEQYF

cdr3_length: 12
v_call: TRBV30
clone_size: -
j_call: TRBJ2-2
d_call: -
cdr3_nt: TGTGCCTGGAGTAAGTTGACCGGGGAGCTGTTTTTT
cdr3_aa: CAWSKLTGELFF

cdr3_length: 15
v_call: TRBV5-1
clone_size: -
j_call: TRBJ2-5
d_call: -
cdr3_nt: TGCGCCAGCAGCTTTGTAGTGGGGGCCAGAGAGACCCAGTACTTC
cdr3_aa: CASSFVVGARETQYF

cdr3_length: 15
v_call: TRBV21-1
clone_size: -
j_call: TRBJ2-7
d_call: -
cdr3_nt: TGTGCCAGCACCCCAGGACCTAGCGGCCACTACGAGCAGTACTTC
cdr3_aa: CASTPGPSGHYEQYF

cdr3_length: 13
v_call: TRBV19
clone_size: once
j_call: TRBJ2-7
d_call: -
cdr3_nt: TGTGCCAGTACATCCGGAGCCACCTACGAGCAGTACTTC
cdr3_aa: CASTSGATYEQYF

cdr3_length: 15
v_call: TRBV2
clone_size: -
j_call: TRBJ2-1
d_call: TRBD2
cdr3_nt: TGTGCCAGCAGTGAACCCGGGACTAGCGGTAATGAGCAGTTCTTC
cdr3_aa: CASSEPGTSGNEQFF

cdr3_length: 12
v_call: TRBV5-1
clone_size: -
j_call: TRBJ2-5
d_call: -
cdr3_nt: TGCGCCAGCAGAGAACAACAAGAGACCCAGTACTTC
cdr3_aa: CASREQQETQYF

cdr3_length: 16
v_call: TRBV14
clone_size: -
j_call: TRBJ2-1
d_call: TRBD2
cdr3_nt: TGTGCCAGCAGCCCAATCCTCGGGGGGACCTACAATGAGCAGTTCTTC
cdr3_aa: CASSPILGGTYNEQFF

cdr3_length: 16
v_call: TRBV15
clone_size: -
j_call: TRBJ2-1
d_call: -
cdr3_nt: TGTGCCACCAGCAGAGATCGTCTTCCTCCCTACAATGAGCAGTTCTTC
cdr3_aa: CATSRDRLPPYNEQFF

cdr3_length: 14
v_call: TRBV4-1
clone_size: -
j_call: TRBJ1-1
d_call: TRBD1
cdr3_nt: TGCGCCAGCAGCGCATACAGACAGGGAACTGAAGCTTTCTTT
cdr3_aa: CASSAYRQGTEAFF

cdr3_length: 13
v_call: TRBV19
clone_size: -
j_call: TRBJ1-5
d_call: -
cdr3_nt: TGTGCCAGTAGTTTGGGCCTCAATCAGCCCCAGCATTTT
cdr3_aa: CASSLGLNQPQHF

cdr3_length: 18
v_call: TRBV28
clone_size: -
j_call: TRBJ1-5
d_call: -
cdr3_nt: TGTGCCAGCAGTTCCCCCCAAGGGCGGGCTCCTACTTTCCAGCCCCAGCATTTT
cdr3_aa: CASSSPQGRAPTFQPQHF

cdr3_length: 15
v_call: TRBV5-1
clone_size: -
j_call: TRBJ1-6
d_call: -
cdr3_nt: TGCGCCAGCAGCTTTTGGGCAGACCCAAATTCACCCCTCCACTTT
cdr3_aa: CASSFWADPNSPLHF

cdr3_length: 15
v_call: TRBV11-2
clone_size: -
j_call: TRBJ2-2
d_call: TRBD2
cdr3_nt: TGTGCCAGCAGCCTCAGCGGGGGAAACACCGGGGAGCTGTTTTTT
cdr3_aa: CASSLSGGNTGELFF

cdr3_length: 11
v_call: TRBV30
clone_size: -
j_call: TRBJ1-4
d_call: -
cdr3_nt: TGTGCCTGGAGCCCGGGTGAAAAACTGTTTTTT
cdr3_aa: CAWSPGEKLFF

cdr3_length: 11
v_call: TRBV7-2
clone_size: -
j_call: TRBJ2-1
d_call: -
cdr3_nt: TGTGCCAGCAGCCTCCCCCCGGAGCAGTTCTTC
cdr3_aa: CASSLPPEQFF

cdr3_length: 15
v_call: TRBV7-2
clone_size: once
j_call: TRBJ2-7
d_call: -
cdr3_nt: TGTGCCAGCAGCTTCGATCCACAGGGCTCCTACGAGCAGTACTTC
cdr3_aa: CASSFDPQGSYEQYF

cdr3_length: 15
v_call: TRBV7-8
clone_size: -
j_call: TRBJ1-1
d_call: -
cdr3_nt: TGTGCCAGCAGCCCGAATCGTTCAGGGGATACTGAAGCTTTCTTT
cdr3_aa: CASSPNRSGDTEAFF

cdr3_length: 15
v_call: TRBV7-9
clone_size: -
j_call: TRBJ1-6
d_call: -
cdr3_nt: TGTGCCAGCAGCTACGAAGTCTTATATAATTCACCCCTCCACTTT
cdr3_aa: CASSYEVLYNSPLHF

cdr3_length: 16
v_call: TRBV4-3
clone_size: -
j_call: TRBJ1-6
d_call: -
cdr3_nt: TGCGCCAGCAGCCAAGATCTGAGCTCCTATAATTCACCCCTCCACTTT
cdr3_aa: CASSQDLSSYNSPLHF

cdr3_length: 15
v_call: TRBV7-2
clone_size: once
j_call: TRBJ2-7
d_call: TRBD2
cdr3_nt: TGTGCCAGCAGCTCGATAGCGGGAGCCGGCTACGAGCAGTACTTC
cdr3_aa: CASSSIAGAGYEQYF

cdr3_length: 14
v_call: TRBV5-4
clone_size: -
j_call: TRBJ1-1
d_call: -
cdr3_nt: TGTGCCAGCAGCTCCCTTCGGGGGGAGGCTGAAGCTTTCTTT
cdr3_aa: CASSSLRGEAEAFF

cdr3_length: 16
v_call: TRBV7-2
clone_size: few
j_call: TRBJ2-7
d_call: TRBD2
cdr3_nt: TGTGCCAGCAGCTTAGGTCCCCTAGCGGTCTCCTACGAGCAGTACTTC
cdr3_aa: CASSLGPLAVSYEQYF

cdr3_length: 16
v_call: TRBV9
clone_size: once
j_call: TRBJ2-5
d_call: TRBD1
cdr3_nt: TGTGCCAGCAGCGTCAACTCCGGGACAGGCCAAGAGACCCAGTACTTC
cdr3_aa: CASSVNSGTGQETQYF

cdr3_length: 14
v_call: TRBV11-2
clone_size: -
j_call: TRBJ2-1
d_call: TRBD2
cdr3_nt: TGTGCCAGCAGCCATGGGACTATGTACAATGAGCAGTTCTTC
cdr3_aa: CASSHGTMYNEQFF

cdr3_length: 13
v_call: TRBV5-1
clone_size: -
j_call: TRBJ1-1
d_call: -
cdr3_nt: TGCGCCAGCAGCTTGGGTTTTGGGGCGGAAGCTTTCTTT
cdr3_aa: CASSLGFGAEAFF

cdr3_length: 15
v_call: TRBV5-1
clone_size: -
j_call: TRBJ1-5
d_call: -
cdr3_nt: TGCGCCAGCAGCTTGGACGCAGGGGAAAATCAGCCCCAGCATTTT
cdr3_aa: CASSLDAGENQPQHF